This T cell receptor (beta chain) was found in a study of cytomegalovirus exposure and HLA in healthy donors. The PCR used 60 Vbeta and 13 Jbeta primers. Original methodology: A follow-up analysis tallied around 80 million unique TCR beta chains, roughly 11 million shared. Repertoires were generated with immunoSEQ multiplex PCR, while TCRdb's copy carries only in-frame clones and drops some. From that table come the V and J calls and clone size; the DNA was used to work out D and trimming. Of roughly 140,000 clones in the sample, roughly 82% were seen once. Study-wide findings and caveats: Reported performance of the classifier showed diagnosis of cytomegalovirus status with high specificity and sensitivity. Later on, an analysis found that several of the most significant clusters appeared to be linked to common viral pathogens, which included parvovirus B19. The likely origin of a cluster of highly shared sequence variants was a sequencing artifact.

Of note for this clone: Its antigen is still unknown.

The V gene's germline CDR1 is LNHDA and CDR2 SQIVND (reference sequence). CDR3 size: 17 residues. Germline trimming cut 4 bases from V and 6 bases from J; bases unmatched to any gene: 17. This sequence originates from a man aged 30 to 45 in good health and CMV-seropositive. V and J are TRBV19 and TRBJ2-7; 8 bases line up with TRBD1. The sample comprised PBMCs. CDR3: CASSRSDRATSGSEQYF. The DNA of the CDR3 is TGTGCCAGTAGTAGGTCGGACAGGGCTACCTCCGGCAGCGAGCAGTACTTC.